This T cell receptor (beta chain) was recorded in a study of human CD8 memory T cell subsets (dated by TCRdb to about 2020). As for the study more broadly: To assess how stem-like (TSTEM), progenitor exhausted-like (TPEX) and effector memory CD8+ T cell subsets are clonally related, the TCRbeta repertoires of these three subsets were compared. Six or seven donors each provided TSTEM, TPEX and effector memory subsets, from which TCRbeta repertoires were obtained. The full study reports these points: Based on Chao1 estimates, TSTEM subsets appeared to have greater repertoire diversity than TPEX subsets, which could potentially reflect a broader range of specificities. Sequencing was limited to TCRbeta chains, and the repertoire comparisons were based on 5 or 6 donors analyzed with paired t-tests and Bonferroni correction. Normalized Shannon-Wiener diversity was similarly high in the TSTEM and TPEX subsets, while the effector memory subsets were comparatively less diverse. Although both stem-like subsets shared clonotypes with effector memory cells, the overlap between TSTEM and TPEX repertoires was minimal, suggesting distinct antigen spectra for the TSTEM and TPEX subsets.

A Human TCR Profiling Kit was used to prepare UMI-labeled 5' RACE TCRbeta libraries. The same number of PCR cycles was used to prepare all TCRbeta libraries in parallel. The authors processed their data as follows. Each TCRbeta library contained between about 2,900 and 20,000 functional CDR3beta clonotypes. MIGEC 1.2.9 was used for UMI extraction and consensus assembly, with a minimum of three reads required per UMI. MiXCR 3.0.3 was used to extract the in-frame CDR3beta repertoires. Each sample was downsampled to 42,000 randomly selected UMIs before diversity metrics were computed in VDJtools 1.2.1. Repertoire overlap metrics D, R and F2 were calculated in VDJtools for the top 3,000 clones of each sample pair. Following reprocessing of the reads by TCRdb, the data hold one row per CDR3 protein sequence and no DNA is available. The V and J calls here are based on TCRdb, not the publication. The data table for this sample lists just under 7,500 distinct CDR3 sequences. The top ten clonotypes cover 21% of the sample.

Density gradient separation was used to isolate peripheral blood mononuclear cells from buffy coats of healthy donors. In the study, negative magnetic separation with EasySep or MojoSort CD8+ T cell isolation kits was used to enrich total CD8+ T cells. For each subset, total RNA was extracted using an RNeasy Mini Kit from duplicate vials of some 150,000 sorted CD8+ T cells. The PBMCs were used fresh or after being cryopreserved in fetal bovine serum with around 9.2% DMSO. Fluorescence-activated cell sorting on a FACSAria III was used to sort the CD8+ T cell subsets to purity. The germline V gene sets CDR1 to KGHDR and CDR2 to SFDVKD. The CDR3 runs 13 residues from the cysteine to the phenylalanine. The protein alone is recorded here. With respect to this clonotype: Its antigen is not yet known.

Recombination linked TRBV24-1 to TRBJ2-5. The source of this sequence is a human donor in good health. Sequenced material: CD8+ T cells from PBMCs. Here the CDR3 is given as CATSEYKQETQYF.